This T cell receptor (beta chain) comes out of a study of T cells in Graves' hyperthyroidism and ophthalmopathy. The CDR3 is 15 residues long. In germline, CDR1 is DFQATT, CDR2 SNEGSKA (reference sequence). Trimming removed 1 base at V and 0 bases at J, with 10 bases between. Each diagnosis was grounded in clinical symptoms, serum thyroxine and TRAb, thyroid ultrasound, and orbital computed tomography. From RNA transcripts, TCR beta CDR3 regions were amplified. Researchers ran a first-round RT-PCR on the TCR CDR3 using the HTBI primer set. TCRdb called the multiplex PCR reads again in MiXCR, with one record for every CDR3 protein. The sample consists of some 350,000 distinct CDR3 sequences, 13% to 15% of them appearing once.

The receptor was derived from a woman in her sixties with Graves' ophthalmopathy. Sequencing used blood. This chain uses TRBV20-1 with TRBJ1-5; D possibly corresponds to TRBD1 (5 bases). CDR3 DNA sequence: TGCAGTGCTAGAGCCAGGGAAAATAGCAATCAGCCCCAGCATTTT. This translates into CSARARENSNQPQHF.